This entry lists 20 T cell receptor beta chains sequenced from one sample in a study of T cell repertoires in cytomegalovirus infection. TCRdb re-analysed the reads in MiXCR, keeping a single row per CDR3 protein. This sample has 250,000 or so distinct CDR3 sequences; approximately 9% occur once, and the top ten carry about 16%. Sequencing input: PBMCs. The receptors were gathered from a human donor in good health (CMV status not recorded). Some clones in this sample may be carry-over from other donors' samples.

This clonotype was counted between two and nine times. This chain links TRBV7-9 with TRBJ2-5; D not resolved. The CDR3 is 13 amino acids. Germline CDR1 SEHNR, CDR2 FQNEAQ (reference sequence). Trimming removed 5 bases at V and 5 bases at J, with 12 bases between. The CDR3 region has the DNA TGTGCCAGCAGCCCCCTCGGCCGGGAGACCCAGTACTTC. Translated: CASSPLGRETQYF.

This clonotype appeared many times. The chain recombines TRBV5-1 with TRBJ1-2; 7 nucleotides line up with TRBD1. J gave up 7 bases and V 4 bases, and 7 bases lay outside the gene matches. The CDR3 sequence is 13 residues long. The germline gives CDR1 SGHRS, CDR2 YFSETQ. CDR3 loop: CASSRTGEGGYTF. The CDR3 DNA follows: TGCGCCAGCAGCCGGACAGGAGAGGGTGGCTACACCTTC.

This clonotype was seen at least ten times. This CDR3 reads CASSLDPLSGGYEQYF. The CDR3 region has the DNA TGCGCCAGCAGCTTGGACCCTCTGTCGGGGGGCTACGAGCAGTACTTC. The V and J genes are TRBV5-1 and TRBJ2-7, with 7 positions matching TRBD2. Germline V gene data show CDR1 as SGHRS and CDR2 as YFSETQ. This CDR3 is built from 16 residues. Trimming took 0 bases from V and 3 from J; bases not matched to a gene: 9. Looking up the rest from reference TRBV5-1 and TRBJ2-7 gives the full variable domain: KAGVTQTPRYLIKTRGQQVTLSCSPISGHRSVSWYQQTPGQGLQFLFEYFSETQRNKGNFPGRFSGRQFSNSRSEMNVSTLELGDSALYLCASSLDPLSGGYEQYFGPGTRLTVT.

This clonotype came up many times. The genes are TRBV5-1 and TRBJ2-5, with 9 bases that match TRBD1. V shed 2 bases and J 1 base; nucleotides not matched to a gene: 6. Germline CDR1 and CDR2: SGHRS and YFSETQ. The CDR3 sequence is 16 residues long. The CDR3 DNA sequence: TGCGCCAGCAGCTTACCCCCGACAGGGGGCCAAGAGACCCAGTACTTC. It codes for CASSLPPTGGQETQYF. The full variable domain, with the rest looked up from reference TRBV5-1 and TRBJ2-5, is KAGVTQTPRYLIKTRGQQVTLSCSPISGHRSVSWYQQTPGQGLQFLFEYFSETQRNKGNFPGRFSGRQFSNSRSEMNVSTLELGDSALYLCASSLPPTGGQETQYFGPGTRLLVL.

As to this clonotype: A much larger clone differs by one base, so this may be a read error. The CDR3 DNA sequence: TGCAGCGTTGAGGGGGCAGCTAACTATGGCTACACCTTC. This gives the protein CSVEGAANYGYTF. The chain links TRBV29-1 to TRBJ1-2; maybe TRBD1 (6 bases). Per germline, CDR1 SQVTM and CDR2 ANQGSEA. The V and J ends lost 3 bases and 0 bases respectively, with 8 bases between them. The CDR3 sequence is 13 residues long.

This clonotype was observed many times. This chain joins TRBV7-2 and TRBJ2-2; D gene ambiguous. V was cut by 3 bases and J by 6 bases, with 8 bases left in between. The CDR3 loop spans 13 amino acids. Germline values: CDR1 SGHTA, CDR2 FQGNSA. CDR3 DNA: TGTGCCAGCAGCTTCCAGACGGCCGGGGAGCTGTTTTTT. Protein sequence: CASSFQTAGELFF.

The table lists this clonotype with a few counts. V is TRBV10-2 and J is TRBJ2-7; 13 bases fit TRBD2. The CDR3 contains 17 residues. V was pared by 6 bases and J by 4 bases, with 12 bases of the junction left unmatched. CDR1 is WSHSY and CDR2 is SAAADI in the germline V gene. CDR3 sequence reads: CASRDPGLAGRGYEQYF. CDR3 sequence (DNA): TGCGCCAGCAGGGACCCGGGACTAGCGGGACGTGGATACGAGCAGTACTTC.

CDR3 sequence reads: CASSLRAAEAFF. Here the CDR3 DNA reads TGTGCCAGCAGCTTACGGGCCGCTGAAGCTTTCTTT. The chain joins TRBV7-2 to TRBJ1-1; D unclear. This CDR3 comprises 12 residues. CDR1 and CDR2 (germline): SGHTA, FQGNSA. V gave up 2 bases and J gave up 6 bases, with 7 bases separating them.

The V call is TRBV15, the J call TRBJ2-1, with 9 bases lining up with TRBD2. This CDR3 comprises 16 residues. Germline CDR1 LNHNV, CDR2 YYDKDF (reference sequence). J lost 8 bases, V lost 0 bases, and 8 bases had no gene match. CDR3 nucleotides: TGTGCCACCAGCAGAGATGATGCGGGGGGGCAGCATGAGCAGTTCTTC. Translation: CATSRDDAGGQHEQFF. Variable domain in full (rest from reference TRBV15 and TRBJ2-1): DAMVIQNPRYQVTQFGKPVTLSCSQTLNHNVMYWYQQKSSQAPKLLFHYYDKDFNNEADTPDNFQSRRPNTSFCFLDIRSPGLGDTAMYLCATSRDDAGGQHEQFFGPGTRLTVL.

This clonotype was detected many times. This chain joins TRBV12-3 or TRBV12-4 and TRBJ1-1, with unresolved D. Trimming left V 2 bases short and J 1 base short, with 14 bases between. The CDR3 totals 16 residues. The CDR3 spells CASSLRTGTGNTEAFF. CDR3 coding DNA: TGTGCCAGCAGTTTACGGACGGGAACTGGGAACACTGAAGCTTTCTTT.

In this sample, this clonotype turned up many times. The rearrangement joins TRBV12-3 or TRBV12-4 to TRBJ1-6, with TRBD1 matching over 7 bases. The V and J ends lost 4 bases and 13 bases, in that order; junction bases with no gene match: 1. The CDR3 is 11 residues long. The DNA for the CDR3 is TGTGCCAGCAGTTCCAGGGGGCCCCTCCACTTT. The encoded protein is CASSSRGPLHF.

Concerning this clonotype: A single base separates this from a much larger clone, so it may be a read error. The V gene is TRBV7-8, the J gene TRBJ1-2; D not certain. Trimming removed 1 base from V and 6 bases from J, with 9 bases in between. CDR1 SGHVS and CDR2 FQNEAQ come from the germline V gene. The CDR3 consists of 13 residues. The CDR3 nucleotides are TGTGCCAGCAGCTTAGGAGGAGGGAATGGCTACACCTTC. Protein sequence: CASSLGGGNGYTF.

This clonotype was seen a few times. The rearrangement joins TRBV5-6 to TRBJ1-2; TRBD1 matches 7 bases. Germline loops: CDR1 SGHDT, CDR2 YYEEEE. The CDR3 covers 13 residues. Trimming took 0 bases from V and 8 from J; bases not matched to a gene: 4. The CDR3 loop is CASSLDRGLGYTF. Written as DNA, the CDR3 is TGTGCCAGCAGCTTGGACAGGGGCTTGGGCTACACCTTC.

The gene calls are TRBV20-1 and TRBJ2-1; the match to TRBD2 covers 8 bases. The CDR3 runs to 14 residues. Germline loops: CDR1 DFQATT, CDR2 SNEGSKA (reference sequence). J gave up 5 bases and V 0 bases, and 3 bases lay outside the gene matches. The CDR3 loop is CSARDWTSNNEQFF. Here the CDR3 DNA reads TGCAGTGCTAGAGACTGGACTAGCAACAATGAGCAGTTCTTC.

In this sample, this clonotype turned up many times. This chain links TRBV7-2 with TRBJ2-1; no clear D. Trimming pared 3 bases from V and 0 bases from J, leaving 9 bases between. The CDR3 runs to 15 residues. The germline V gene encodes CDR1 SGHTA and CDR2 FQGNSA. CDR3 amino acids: CASSLGVSSYNEQFF. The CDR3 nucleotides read TGTGCCAGCAGCTTGGGTGTAAGCTCCTACAATGAGCAGTTCTTC.

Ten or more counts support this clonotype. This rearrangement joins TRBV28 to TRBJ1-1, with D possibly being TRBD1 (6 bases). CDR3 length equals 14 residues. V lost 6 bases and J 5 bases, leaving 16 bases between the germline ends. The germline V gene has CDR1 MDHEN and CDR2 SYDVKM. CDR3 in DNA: TGTGCCAGCAGGCAGTGGGGGGGCAAGACTGAAGCTTTCTTT. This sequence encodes CASRQWGGKTEAFF.

CDR3 sequence reads: CSAPRTGGYGYTF. The DNA for the CDR3 is TGCAGTGCCCCTAGGACGGGGGGATATGGCTACACCTTC. The chain uses TRBV20-1 and TRBJ1-2; possible D gene TRBD1, 5 bases. Germline V gives CDR1 DFQATT, CDR2 SNEGSKA (reference sequence). This CDR3 has 13 residues. Trimming shortened V by 6 bases and J by 5 bases, and 16 bases separated the two germline ends.

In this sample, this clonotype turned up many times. This CDR3 reads CASSQGPNTQYF. CDR3 sequence (DNA): TGTGCCAGCAGCCAAGGCCCAAATACGCAGTATTTT. The chain employs TRBV4-2 and TRBJ2-3; D gene uncertain. The CDR3 totals 12 residues. Per the germline V gene, CDR1 is LGHNA and CDR2 is YNFKEQ. With 1 base removed from V and 7 bases from J, the gap between germline ends came to 6 bases.

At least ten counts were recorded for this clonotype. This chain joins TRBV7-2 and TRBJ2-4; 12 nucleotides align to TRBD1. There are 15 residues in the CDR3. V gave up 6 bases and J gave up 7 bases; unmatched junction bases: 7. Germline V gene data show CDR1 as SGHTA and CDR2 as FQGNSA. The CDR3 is CASRRDRGQVNIQYF. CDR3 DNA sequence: TGTGCCAGCAGGCGGGACAGGGGGCAAGTGAACATTCAGTACTTC.

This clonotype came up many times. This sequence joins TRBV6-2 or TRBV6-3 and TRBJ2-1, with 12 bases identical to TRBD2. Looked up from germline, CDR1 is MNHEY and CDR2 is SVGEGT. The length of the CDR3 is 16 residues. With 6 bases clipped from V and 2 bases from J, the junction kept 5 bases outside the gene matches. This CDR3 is CASRPGLAGTYNEQFF. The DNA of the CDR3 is TGTGCCAGCAGACCCGGACTAGCGGGGACCTACAATGAGCAGTTCTTC.